A single sample is the source of the 4 T cell receptor beta chains below, sequenced in a study of T cell repertoires in cytomegalovirus infection. TCRdb re-derived calls from the reads in MiXCR, one entry per CDR3 protein. The sample yields roughly 600,000 distinct CDR3 sequences, approximately 24% seen once. Sequencing was performed on CD8+ T cells from PBMCs. These receptors were obtained from a human donor in good health (CMV status not recorded). Some clones in this sample may be carry-over from other donors' samples.

V is TRBV7-6 and J is TRBJ2-5, with D possibly matching TRBD1 (5 bases). The V gene lost 5 bases and the J gene lost 7 bases, with 11 bases spanning the gap. Germline CDR1 is SGHVS and CDR2 is FNYEAQ. CDR3 length: 12 amino acids. In DNA, the CDR3 is TGTGCCAGCAGCAAAGGGGATGGGACCCAGTACTTC. Amino acid sequence: CASSKGDGTQYF.

This clonotype was seen ten or more times. The V and J genes are TRBV7-2 and TRBJ2-7; a weak D match, TRBD1 (6 bases). V was trimmed by 3 bases and J by 2 bases, leaving 11 bases between them. The length of the CDR3 is 14 residues. Germline V gene sequence: CDR1 SGHTA, CDR2 FQGNSA. The DNA for the CDR3 is TGTGCCAGCAGCTTTCCGGGACACCCCTACGAGCAGTACGTC. Translated: CASSFPGHPYEQYV.

Many counts were recorded for this clonotype. The chain employs TRBV7-9 and TRBJ2-7, with D perhaps matching TRBD2 (5 bases). Trimming stripped 5 bases from V and 3 bases from J, with 11 bases between. Germline CDR1 SEHNR, CDR2 FQNEAQ (reference sequence). The CDR3 totals 13 residues. The CDR3 DNA follows: TGTGCCAGCAGCCCACTAGGGCTCTACGAGCAGTACTTC. This encodes CASSPLGLYEQYF. The complete variable domain, with remaining parts taken from reference TRBV7-9 and TRBJ2-7, reads DTGVSQNPRHKITKRGQNVTFRCDPISEHNRLYWYRQTLGQGPEFLTYFQNEAQLEKSRLLSDRFSAERPKGSFSTLEIQRTEQGDSAMYLCASSPLGLYEQYFGPGTRLTVT.

The DNA of the CDR3 is TGTGCCAGCAGTCTCCTCCGCCGAGATGGCTACACCTTC. Translating it yields CASSLLRRDGYTF. The chain has TRBV27 and TRBJ1-2; D call uncertain. Trimming took off 5 bases at V and 6 bases at J, with 13 bases between the two ends. Germline V gives CDR1 MNHEY, CDR2 SMNVEV (reference sequence). The CDR3 is 13 amino acids.